Presented here are 26 T cell receptor beta chains from one specimen sequenced in a study of blood T cells in healthy people across ages. The use of a sample-barcoded 5' primer and a J-beta primer mix characterized a second PCR of about 7 to 12 cycles. TCRdb processed the 5' RACE reads anew with MiXCR; each CDR3 protein has one entry. The table includes more than 700,000 distinct CDR3 sequences, around 50% detected once. Material: blood. These receptors all stem from a man older than 75 in good health.

The chain is built from TRBV4-3 and TRBJ1-1; 9 bases fit TRBD1. Germline CDR1 is LGHNA and CDR2 is YSLEER. CDR3 size: 13 residues. Trimming at V came to 1 base and at J to 12 bases, leaving 6 bases not matched to a gene. CDR3 nucleotides: TGCGCCAGCAGCCAAGCCGGACAGGGGCGGCCTTTCTTT. This encodes CASSQAGQGRPFF.

This clonotype came up once. This sequence joins TRBV7-2 and TRBJ1-4, with a possible D match to TRBD1 (6 bases). CDR3 length: 15 amino acids. V was shortened by 5 bases and J by 8 bases, with 18 bases between the two germline ends. Germline V CDR1 and CDR2: SGHTA, FQGNSA. The CDR3 reads CASSPTRGLSEKLFF. The CDR3 nucleotides are TGTGCCAGCAGCCCTACCAGGGGCTTGTCGGAAAAACTGTTTTTT.

The V gene is TRBV7-2, the J gene TRBJ2-3; 10 bases fit TRBD1. Trimming at V came to 3 bases and at J to 4 bases, leaving 4 bases not matched to a gene. CDR1 and CDR2 from the germline V gene are SGHTA and FQGNSA. CDR3 length: 15 amino acids. CDR3 bases: TGTGCCAGCAGCTTCGGGACAGGGGTAGCAGATACGCAGTATTTT. This encodes CASSFGTGVADTQYF.

The chain recombines TRBV7-9 with TRBJ1-1; D call uncertain. CDR3 length: 14 amino acids. Germline loops: CDR1 SEHNR, CDR2 FQNEAQ (reference sequence). The V end lost 4 bases, the J end lost 1 base, and 10 bases lay between the germline ends. The CDR3 DNA reads TGTGCCAGCAGCTCCCTAGGCTCGAACACTGAAGCTTTCTTT. It yields the protein CASSSLGSNTEAFF.

In its sample, this clonotype was seen many times. This chain joins TRBV29-1 and TRBJ2-5; D gene uncertain. The CDR3 contains 16 residues. Trimming stripped 7 bases from V and 4 bases from J, with 25 bases between. Germline-derived CDR1 and CDR2 are SQVTM and ANQGSEA. The CDR3 reads CSAIREEGYVGETQYF. CDR3 sequence (DNA): TGCAGCGCCATTCGCGAGGAAGGGTATGTTGGAGAGACCCAGTACTTC.

This clonotype occurred a few times. The chain joins TRBV5-5 to TRBJ2-3; D might be TRBD2 (6 bases). This CDR3 spans 15 amino acids. Germline assignment: CDR1 SGHKS and CDR2 YYEKEE (reference sequence). V lost 7 bases, J lost 4 bases, and 19 bases lay in between. DNA for the CDR3: TGTGCCAGCTCCCCGGGACTCACGGCCGCAGATACGCAGTATTTT. This encodes CASSPGLTAADTQYF.

For the CDR3, the DNA is TGTGCCATCAGACCAAGCAGGGATGATCAGCCCCAGCATTTT. It encodes CAIRPSRDDQPQHF. The gene calls are TRBV12-3 or TRBV12-4 and TRBJ1-5; D may be TRBD1 (5 bases). Trimming pared 10 bases from V and 5 bases from J, leaving 18 bases between. The CDR3 covers 14 residues.

The V call is TRBV29-1, the J call TRBJ2-7, with 9 bases that match TRBD2. The trim removed 4 bases at V and 3 bases at J, leaving 1 base unmatched. In germline, CDR1 is SQVTM, CDR2 ANQGSEA. This CDR3 comprises 12 residues. CDR3 in amino acids: CSVGAGGYEQYF. The CDR3 nucleotides read TGCAGCGTTGGAGCGGGGGGCTACGAGCAGTACTTC.

The chain links TRBV5-1 to TRBJ2-5; 9 positions match TRBD2. Germline V gene lookup returns CDR1 SGHRS and CDR2 YFSETQ. The CDR3 is 16 residues long. V shed 2 bases, J shed 5 bases, and the junction held 10 bases outside the gene matches. CDR3: CASSLSSGALRETQYF. The DNA for the CDR3 is TGCGCCAGCAGCTTATCTAGCGGGGCCCTCCGGGAGACCCAGTACTTC.

DNA of the CDR3: TGTGCCACCGGGACAGGGGTGAACACTGAAGCTTTCTTT. It codes for CATGTGVNTEAFF. The rearrangement links TRBV7-2 to TRBJ1-1; 10 bases fit TRBD1. Germline V CDR1 and CDR2: SGHTA, FQGNSA. The CDR3 is 13 amino acids. Losses at the gene ends were 10 bases for V and 0 bases for J; bases not matched to a gene: 2.

The table lists this clonotype with a few counts. V usage is TRBV7-2 and J usage is TRBJ1-5; no firm D call. Deletions cut 2 bases from V and 1 base from J, with 9 bases between. Germline lookup yields CDR1 SGHTA and CDR2 FQGNSA. The length of the CDR3 is 15 residues. The CDR3 spells CASSLQGSSNQPQHF. CDR3 sequence (DNA): TGTGCCAGCAGCTTACAAGGCTCGAGCAATCAGCCCCAGCATTTT.

This clonotype has more than one count but fewer than ten. The V and J genes are TRBV4-2 and TRBJ1-3; TRBD1 might be the D (5 bases). Germline lookup yields CDR1 LGHNA and CDR2 YNFKEQ. Trimming removed 0 bases at V and 0 bases at J, with 15 bases between. This CDR3 is 18 amino acids long. For the CDR3, the DNA is TGTGCCAGCAGCCAAGATCGGACGGGACCGAACTCTGGAAACACCATATATTTT. Amino acid sequence: CASSQDRTGPNSGNTIYF.

Note on this clonotype: This may arise from a read error, as a much more abundant clone is one base away. The chain carries TRBV29-1 and TRBJ2-4; TRBD1 matches at 10 bases. Germline lookup yields CDR1 SQVTM and CDR2 ANQGSEA. J lost 13 bases, V lost 7 bases, and 10 bases had no gene match. CDR3 size: 12 residues. The CDR3 coding sequence is TGCAGCGGCGGGACAGGGGACGATGAGCAGTACTTC. It encodes CSGGTGDDEQYF.

The V and J genes are TRBV11-3 and TRBJ2-5; 10 bases map to TRBD2. Germline V CDR1 and CDR2: SGHNT, YENEEA. The V gene end was trimmed by 5 bases and the J gene end by 5 bases; junction bases not matched to a gene: 17. The CDR3 consists of 18 residues. CDR3 region: CASSLATTQREGWETQYF. DNA for the CDR3: TGTGCCAGCAGCCTTGCCACAACTCAGCGGGAGGGCTGGGAGACCCAGTACTTC.

This clonotype was seen a few times. The chain has TRBV12-3 or TRBV12-4 and TRBJ2-1; TRBD1 agrees at 8 bases. The ends lost 9 bases at V and 3 bases at J; junction bases unmatched: 7. CDR3 length equals 14 residues. DNA for the CDR3: TGTGCCAGTACCGGGACAGGCTACTACAATGAGCAGTTCTTC. It is translated as CASTGTGYYNEQFF.

This clonotype was seen many times. The chain uses TRBV6-2 or TRBV6-3 and TRBJ2-1; tentatively, D is TRBD2 (6 bases). The length of the CDR3 is 14 residues. Germline CDR1 and CDR2: MNHEY and SVGEGT. The V gene lost 2 bases and the J gene lost 3 bases, with 8 bases spanning the gap. The DNA of the CDR3 is TGTGCCAGCAGTTACAGCGGGTACTACAATGAGCAGTTCTTC. This encodes CASSYSGYYNEQFF.

At least ten counts were recorded for this clonotype. This may be a read error: a much more frequent sequence differs by one nucleotide. This chain connects TRBV7-9 to TRBJ2-5, with TRBD1 matching 7 bases. Losses at the gene ends were 4 bases for V and 11 bases for J; bases not matched to a gene: 19. CDR3 length equals 16 residues. Germline CDR1 is SEHNR and CDR2 is FQNEAQ (reference sequence). CDR3 nucleotides: TGTGCCAGCAGCTCTCCCCGGGACAGTACTACCAATGAGCAGTACTTC. This gives the protein CASSSPRDSTTNEQYF.

The CDR3 DNA reads as TGTGCCAGCTCACCCGACGGATTGGGCCGCGACAATGAGCAGTTCTTC. Protein: CASSPDGLGRDNEQFF. V and J are TRBV18 and TRBJ2-1; D uncertain. CDR1 is KGHSH, CDR2 LQKENI, per germline. Deletions cut 3 bases from V and 5 bases from J, with 17 bases between. CDR3 length equals 16 residues.

This clonotype was counted only a few times. The chain is built from TRBV15 and TRBJ2-1; either TRBD1 or TRBD2 may fit D (5 bases each). Germline CDR1 LNHNV, CDR2 YYDKDF (reference sequence). The CDR3 covers 16 residues. Trimming cost V 3 bases and J 7 bases, with 19 bases left between them. CDR3 in amino acids: CATSRVRDHPPNEQFF. CDR3 nucleotide sequence: TGTGCCACCAGCAGGGTCCGGGACCATCCCCCAAATGAGCAGTTCTTC. The complete variable domain, with remaining parts taken from reference TRBV15 and TRBJ2-1, reads DAMVIQNPRYQVTQFGKPVTLSCSQTLNHNVMYWYQQKSSQAPKLLFHYYDKDFNNEADTPDNFQSRRPNTSFCFLDIRSPGLGDTAMYLCATSRVRDHPPNEQFFGPGTRLTVL.

The chain combines TRBV5-1 with TRBJ2-1; D may correspond to TRBD1 or TRBD2 (5 bases each). The CDR3 runs to 13 residues. Germline CDR1 SGHRS, CDR2 YFSETQ. V was cut by 4 bases and J by 6 bases, with 11 bases left in between. As DNA, the CDR3 is TGCGCCAGCAGCGCCCAAGGGACCAATGAGCAGTTCTTC. The encoded protein is CASSAQGTNEQFF.

This rearrangement joins TRBV28 to TRBJ1-1; 8 bases match TRBD1. Unmatched junction bases numbered 7, after V lost 3 bases and J lost 4 bases. CDR1 is MDHEN, CDR2 SYDVKM, per germline. This CDR3 comprises 15 residues. DNA of the CDR3: TGTGCCAGCAGTTTTTCCCTCACAGGGGGCACTGAAGCTTTCTTT. It translates to CASSFSLTGGTEAFF.

CDR3 coding DNA: TGTGCCAGCAGCGCCACGATGGGACTAGCGGGGCAAGAGACCCAGTACTTC. Translating gives CASSATMGLAGQETQYF. This rearrangement joins TRBV7-2 to TRBJ2-5; 13 bases line up with TRBD2. The CDR3 loop spans 17 amino acids. V shed 5 bases and J 2 bases; nucleotides not matched to a gene: 8. CDR1 is SGHTA and CDR2 is FQGNSA in the germline V gene. Looking up the rest from reference TRBV7-2 and TRBJ2-5 gives the full variable domain: GAGVSQSPSNKVTEKGKDVELRCDPISGHTALYWYRQSLGQGLEFLIYFQGNSAPDKSGLPSDRFSAERTGGSVSTLTIQRTQQEDSAVYLCASSATMGLAGQETQYFGPGTRLLVL.

The J gene is TRBJ2-1, the V gene TRBV24-1; 8 positions agree with TRBD1. The CDR3 sequence is 15 residues long. V was clipped by 6 bases and J by 0 bases; unmatched bases: 3. Germline V lookup: CDR1 KGHDR, CDR2 SFDVKD. The CDR3: CATSHTGGSYNEQFF. CDR3 sequence (DNA): TGTGCCACCAGTCACACAGGGGGCTCCTACAATGAGCAGTTCTTC.

The J gene is TRBJ2-3, the V gene TRBV20-1; 8 bases match TRBD2. Germline V gives CDR1 DFQATT, CDR2 SNEGSKA (reference sequence). The CDR3 covers 15 residues. The V gene end was trimmed by 3 bases and the J gene end by 6 bases; junction bases not matched to a gene: 11. CDR3 DNA: TGCAGTGCTAGTCGGGGGGGACTTGGAGAGGATACGCAGTATTTT. Protein sequence: CSASRGGLGEDTQYF.

This CDR3 is CASSQNLAAHTQYF. The CDR3 DNA sequence: TGTGCCAGCAGCCAGAACCTAGCGGCTCATACGCAGTATTTT. The chain couples TRBV7-2 to TRBJ2-3; TRBD2 aligns across 7 bases. The germline CDR1 and CDR2 sequences are SGHTA and FQGNSA. V was clipped by 5 bases and J by 7 bases; unmatched bases: 9. The CDR3 totals 14 residues.

The chain uses TRBV7-3 and TRBJ2-3, with 7 nucleotides matching TRBD1. V was pared by 3 bases and J by 7 bases, with 4 bases of the junction left unmatched. The CDR3 has 13 amino acids. Germline V gene lookup returns CDR1 SGHTA and CDR2 FQGTGA. CDR3 sequence (DNA): TGTGCCAGCAGCTTTCCGGGACAGAATACGCAGTATTTT. Amino acids: CASSFPGQNTQYF.